The sequence of this T cell receptor beta chain was determined in a study of T cell changes during pregnancy in multiple sclerosis. This table comes from immunoSEQ multiplex PCR, and its TCRdb copy is limited to in-frame clones, with some not included. The repertoire holds some 110,000 clones, roughly nine tenths seen once, with approximately 1.5% in the top ten. In germline, CDR1 is SNHLY, CDR2 FYNNEI. This CDR3 region has 15 residues. V was cut by 7 bases and J by 3 bases, with 18 bases left in between. This receptor was taken from a female donor with multiple sclerosis, enrolled in a pregnancy study. The rearrangement joins TRBV2 to TRBJ1-2; no reliable D call. Source: peripheral blood, taken in the third trimester of pregnancy. CDR3 bases: TGTGCCAGCAAAGTTTCGCGGGCTTTGGACTATGGCTACACCTTC. It encodes CASKVSRALDYGYTF.